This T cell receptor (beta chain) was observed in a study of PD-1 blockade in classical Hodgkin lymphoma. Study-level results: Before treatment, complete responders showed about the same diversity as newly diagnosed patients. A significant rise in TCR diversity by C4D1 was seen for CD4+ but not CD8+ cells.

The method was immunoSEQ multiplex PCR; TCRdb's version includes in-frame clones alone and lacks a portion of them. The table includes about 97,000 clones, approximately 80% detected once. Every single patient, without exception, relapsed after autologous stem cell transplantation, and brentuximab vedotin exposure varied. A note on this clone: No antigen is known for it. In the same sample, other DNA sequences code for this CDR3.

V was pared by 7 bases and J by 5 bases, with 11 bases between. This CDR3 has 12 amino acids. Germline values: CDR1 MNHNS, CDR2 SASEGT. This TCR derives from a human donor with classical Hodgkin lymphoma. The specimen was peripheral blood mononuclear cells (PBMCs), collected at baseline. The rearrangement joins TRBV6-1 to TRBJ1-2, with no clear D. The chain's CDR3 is CASTGDLYGYTF. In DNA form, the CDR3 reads TGTGCCAGCACAGGAGACCTTTATGGCTACACCTTC.